This paragraph covers one TCR beta chain sequence. Recruits, aged roughly 18 to 100 years, lived in 24 US areas. Clinical histories supplied by participants themselves formed the basis of cohort assignment. Clones were read by immunoSEQ multiplex PCR, and TCRdb kept only the in-frame ones, dropping some. The sample has around 180,000 clones, around 86% seen once; the top ten hold 8% to 10%. This entry belongs to a study of blood T cell repertoires in COVID-19. Germline CDR1 MGHRA, CDR2 YSYEKL. V lost 0 bases and J lost 4, with 6 bases in between. The CDR3 covers 14 residues. This rearrangement joins TRBV4-1 to TRBJ2-2; unclear D gene. The sample taken for sequencing was PBMCs or T cells enriched from blood (not recorded which). The receptor comes from a woman in her thirties who had recovered from COVID-19. The CDR3 bases are TGCGCCAGCAGCCAAGACTCGAGCACCGGGGAGCTGTTTTTT. Residues: CASSQDSSTGELFF.